This T cell receptor (beta chain) was profiled in a study of cytomegalovirus exposure and HLA in healthy donors. This clone was found a few times. V was cut by 5 bases and J by 3 bases, with 16 bases left in between. The CDR3 consists of 16 residues. Germline V gene sequence: CDR1 MNHNY, CDR2 SVGAGI (reference sequence). 60 Vbeta and 13 Jbeta primers were used in PCR. Measured with immunoSEQ multiplex PCR; TCRdb has only the in-frame clones, and not every one. This repertoire shows just over 60,000 clones, about 87% found once; its top ten account for approximately 1.3%. This chain joins TRBV6-6 and TRBJ1-4; D ambiguous. The material sequenced was PBMCs. The TCR was taken from a man younger than 35 in good health and CMV-seronegative. The CDR3 bases are TGTGCCAGCAGTCTCTTGACCGTAGCAGCTAATGAAAAACTGTTTTTT. This encodes CASSLLTVAANEKLFF.